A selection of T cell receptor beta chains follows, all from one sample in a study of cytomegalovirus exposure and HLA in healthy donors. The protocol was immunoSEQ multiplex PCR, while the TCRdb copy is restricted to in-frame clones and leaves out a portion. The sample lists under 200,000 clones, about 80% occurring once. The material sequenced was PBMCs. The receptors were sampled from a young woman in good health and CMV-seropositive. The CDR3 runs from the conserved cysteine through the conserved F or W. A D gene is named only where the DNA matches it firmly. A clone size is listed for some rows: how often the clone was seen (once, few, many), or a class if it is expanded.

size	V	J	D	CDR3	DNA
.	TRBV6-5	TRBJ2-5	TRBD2	CASRRPGLHQETQYF	TGTGCCAGCAGGCGCCCGGGACTACACCAAGAGACCCAGTACTTC
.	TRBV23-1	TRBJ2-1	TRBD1	CASSASGQSNNEQFF	TGCGCCAGCAGTGCATCGGGACAGAGCAACAATGAGCAGTTCTTC
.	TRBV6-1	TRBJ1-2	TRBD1	CASSEAGQGARGYTF	TGTGCCAGCAGTGAAGCGGGACAGGGGGCGCGCGGCTACACCTTC
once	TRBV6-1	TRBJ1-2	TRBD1	CASSLKGQGSYGYTF	TGTGCCAGCAGCCTAAAGGGACAGGGGAGCTATGGCTACACCTTC
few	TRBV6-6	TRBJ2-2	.	CASIWSVNTGELFF	TGTGCCAGCATATGGTCAGTGAACACCGGGGAGCTGTTTTTT
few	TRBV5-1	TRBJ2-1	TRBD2	CASSATSRGGPDEQFF	TGCGCCAGCAGCGCCACTAGCCGGGGGGGGCCTGATGAGCAGTTCTTC
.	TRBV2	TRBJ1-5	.	CASSPSRNNQPQHF	TGTGCCAGCAGTCCCTCGAGGAACAATCAGCCCCAGCATTTT
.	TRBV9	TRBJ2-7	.	CASGGPGALQEQYF	TGTGCCAGCGGAGGGCCAGGTGCCCTTCAAGAGCAGTACTTC
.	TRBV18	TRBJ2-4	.	CASSPPVRANIQYF	TGTGCCAGCTCACCGCCGGTGAGGGCTAACATTCAGTACTTC
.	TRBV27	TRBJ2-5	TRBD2	CASSFTSGGVETQYF	TGTGCCAGCAGTTTTACTAGCGGGGGGGTTGAGACCCAGTACTTC
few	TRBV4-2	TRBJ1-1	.	CASSQDVSENTEAFF	TGTGCCAGCAGCCAAGATGTGAGTGAGAACACTGAAGCTTTCTTT
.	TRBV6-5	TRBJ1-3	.	CASSRDRYAGNTIYF	TGTGCCAGCAGTAGAGACAGATACGCTGGAAACACCATATATTTT
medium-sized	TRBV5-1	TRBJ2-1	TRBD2	CASSPRGANEQFF	TGCGCCAGCAGCCCGCGGGGGGCCAATGAGCAGTTCTTC
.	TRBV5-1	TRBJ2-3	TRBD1	CASSLDRGRMMDTQYF	TGCGCCAGCAGCTTAGACAGGGGGCGGATGATGGATACGCAGTATTTT
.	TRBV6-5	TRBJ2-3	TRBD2	CASKVAGGRSDTQYF	TGTGCCAGCAAGGTTGCGGGGGGCAGGTCAGATACGCAGTATTTT
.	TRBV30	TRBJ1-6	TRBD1	CARQTGGNSPLHF	TGTGCCAGACAAACAGGGGGTAATTCACCCCTCCACTTT
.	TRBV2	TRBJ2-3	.	CASPSGADTQYF	TGTGCCAGCCCCTCGGGGGCAGATACGCAGTATTTT
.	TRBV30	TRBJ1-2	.	CAWSEGGLNYGYTF	TGTGCCTGGAGTGAGGGGGGGCTTAACTATGGCTACACCTTC
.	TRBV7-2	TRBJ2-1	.	CASSLPVYNEQFF	TGTGCCAGCAGCTTGCCGGTATACAATGAGCAGTTCTTC
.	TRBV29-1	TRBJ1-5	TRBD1	CSAWTGVYNQPQHF	TGCAGCGCCTGGACAGGGGTTTACAATCAGCCCCAGCATTTT
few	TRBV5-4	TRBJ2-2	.	CASSPPLGATGELFF	TGTGCCAGCAGCCCACCGCTAGGGGCCACCGGGGAGCTGTTTTTT
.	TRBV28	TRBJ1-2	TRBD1	CASSPQGARRYGYTF	TGTGCCAGCAGTCCTCAGGGGGCGCGAAGATATGGCTACACCTTC
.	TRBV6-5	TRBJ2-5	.	CASRLKGLPGETQYF	TGTGCCAGCAGGCTCAAAGGGCTCCCGGGGGAGACCCAGTACTTC
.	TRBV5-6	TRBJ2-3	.	CASSLVRSLLGTDTQYF	TGTGCCAGCAGCTTGGTCCGGTCCCTTCTAGGAACAGATACGCAGTATTTT
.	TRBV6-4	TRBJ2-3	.	CASSPFGGGGLDTQYF	TGTGCCAGCAGTCCATTCGGGGGCGGGGGATTGGATACGCAGTATTTT
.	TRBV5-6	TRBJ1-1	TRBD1	CASSRGATGRTEAFF	TGTGCCAGCAGCCGGGGCGCGACAGGGAGGACTGAAGCTTTCTTT
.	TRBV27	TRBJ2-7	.	CASSLHRVGEQYF	TGTGCCAGCAGTTTACACAGGGTGGGCGAGCAGTACTTC
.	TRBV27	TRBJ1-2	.	CASGGGGNYGYTF	TGTGCCAGCGGAGGAGGTGGGAACTATGGCTACACCTTC
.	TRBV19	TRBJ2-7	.	CASSIIRDPGYEQYF	TGTGCCAGTAGTATTATCCGAGACCCAGGCTACGAGCAGTACTTC
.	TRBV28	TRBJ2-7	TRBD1	CASSLDRARYEQYF	TGTGCCAGCAGTTTAGACAGGGCCAGGTACGAGCAGTACTTC
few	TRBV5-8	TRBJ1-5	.	CATSGGGGYNQPQHF	TGTGCCACCTCGGGGGGTGGCGGATACAATCAGCCCCAGCATTTT
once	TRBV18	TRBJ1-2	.	CASSPAGGGSGYTF	TGTGCCAGCTCACCAGCCGGGGGTGGCAGTGGCTACACCTTC
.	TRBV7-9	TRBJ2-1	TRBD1	CASSRVVGGSEQFF	TGTGCCAGCAGCCGGGTCGTAGGGGGCAGTGAGCAGTTCTTC
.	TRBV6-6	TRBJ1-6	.	CASSYYVRTDNSPLHF	TGTGCCAGCAGTTACTACGTACGGACAGATAATTCACCCCTCCACTTT
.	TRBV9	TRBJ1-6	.	CASSVTGDNSPLHF	TGTGCCAGCAGCGTTACAGGAGATAATTCACCCCTCCACTTT
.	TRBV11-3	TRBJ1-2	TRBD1	CASSPPTGGGYTF	TGTGCCAGCAGCCCCCCGACAGGGGGGGGCTACACCTTC
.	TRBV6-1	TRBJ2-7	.	CASSARGSGQYF	TGTGCCAGCAGTGCGAGGGGGTCGGGGCAGTACTTC
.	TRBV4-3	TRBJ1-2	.	CASSQSFSSYGYTF	TGCGCCAGCAGCCAATCGTTCAGTTCCTATGGCTACACCTTC
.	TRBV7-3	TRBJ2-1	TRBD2	CASSRLAASYNEQFF	TGTGCCAGCAGCAGACTAGCGGCTTCCTACAATGAGCAGTTCTTC
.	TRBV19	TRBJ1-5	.	CASTWALLGNQPQHF	TGTGCCAGTACCTGGGCCCTTCTCGGCAATCAGCCCCAGCATTTT
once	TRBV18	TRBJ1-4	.	CASSLDSVATNEKLFF	TGTGCCAGCTCCCTTGACAGCGTTGCAACTAATGAAAAACTGTTTTTT
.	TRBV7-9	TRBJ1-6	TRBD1	CASSLVFGGGSSPLHF	TGTGCCAGCAGCTTAGTTTTTGGAGGGGGCAGTTCACCCCTCCACTTT
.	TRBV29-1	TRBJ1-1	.	CSGVSGTNTEAFF	TGCAGCGGGGTCTCAGGAACTAACACTGAAGCTTTCTTT
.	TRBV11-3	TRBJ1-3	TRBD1	CASSSQSTGPGNTIYF	TGTGCCAGCAGCTCCCAATCGACAGGGCCCGGAAACACCATATATTTT
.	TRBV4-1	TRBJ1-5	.	CASSQDGGLGNQPQHF	TGCGCCAGCAGCCAAGACGGGGGTTTGGGCAATCAGCCCCAGCATTTT
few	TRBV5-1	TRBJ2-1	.	CASSLAGLALSEQFF	TGCGCCAGCAGCTTGGCCGGGCTAGCTTTGAGTGAGCAGTTCTTC
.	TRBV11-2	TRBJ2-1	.	CASSFSRQHNEQFF	TGTGCCAGCAGCTTTTCCCGACAGCACAATGAGCAGTTCTTC
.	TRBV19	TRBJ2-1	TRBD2	CASRGLAGGYNEQFF	TGTGCCAGTCGGGGACTAGCGGGGGGATACAATGAGCAGTTCTTC
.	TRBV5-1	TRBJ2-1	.	CASSLASQGGVDEQFF	TGCGCCAGCAGCTTGGCTTCTCAGGGGGGAGTCGATGAGCAGTTCTTC
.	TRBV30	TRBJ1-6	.	CACLRSGLTYNSPLHF	TGTGCCTGTCTCCGCTCGGGTCTGACCTATAATTCACCCCTCCACTTT
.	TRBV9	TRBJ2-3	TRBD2	CASSVGRGGMTDTQYF	TGTGCCAGCAGCGTAGGGCGGGGGGGAATGACAGATACGCAGTATTTT
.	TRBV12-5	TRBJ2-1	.	CASGWGDSYNEQFF	TGTGCTAGTGGTTGGGGGGACTCCTACAATGAGCAGTTCTTC
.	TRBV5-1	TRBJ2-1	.	CASSLALAGNEQFF	TGCGCCAGCAGCTTGGCACTGGCAGGGAATGAGCAGTTCTTC